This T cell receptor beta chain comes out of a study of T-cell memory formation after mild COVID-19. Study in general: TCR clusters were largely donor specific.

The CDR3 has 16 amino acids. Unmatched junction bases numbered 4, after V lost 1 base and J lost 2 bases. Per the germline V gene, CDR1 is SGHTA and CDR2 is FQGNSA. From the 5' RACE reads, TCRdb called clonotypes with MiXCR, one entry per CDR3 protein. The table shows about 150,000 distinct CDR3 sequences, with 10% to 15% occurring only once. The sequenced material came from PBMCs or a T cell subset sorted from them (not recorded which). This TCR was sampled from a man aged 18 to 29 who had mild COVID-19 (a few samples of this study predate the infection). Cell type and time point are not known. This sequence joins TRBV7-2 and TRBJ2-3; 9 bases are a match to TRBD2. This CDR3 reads CASSLVGGGDTDTQYF. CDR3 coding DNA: TGTGCCAGCAGCTTAGTCGGCGGGGGGGACACAGATACGCAGTATTTT.